Below, 24 T cell receptor beta chains from the same sample are listed, as sequenced in a study of CD8+CD57+ T cells in acquired aplastic anemia. It was genomic DNA that served as the template for profiling TCR beta VDJ and CDR3. TCRdb reprocessed the reads with MiXCR, giving one entry per CDR3 protein. The sample lists around 64,000 distinct CDR3 sequences; less than 65% were seen once. Input material: sorted CD4+, CD8+, or CD8+CD57+ T cells (not recorded which) from PBMCs. Receptors originate from a human donor in good health, serving as a control.

This chain connects TRBV19 to TRBJ1-2; D gene unclear. Germline V gene data show CDR1 as LNHDA and CDR2 as SQIVND (reference sequence). The germline V and J ends were trimmed by 6 bases and 1 base, with 12 bases remaining between them. This CDR3 is 14 amino acids long. The CDR3 DNA follows: TGTGCCAGTAGGAAGGGCAGACTTAACTATGGCTACACCTTC. Its protein product is CASRKGRLNYGYTF.

This clonotype was seen at least ten times. The J gene is TRBJ2-7, the V gene TRBV11-3, with D uncertain. CDR3 length equals 13 residues. Germline V CDR1 and CDR2: SGHNT, YENEEA. Trimming shortened V by 3 bases and J by 0 bases, and 6 bases separated the two germline ends. The CDR3 loop is CASSLRSSYEQYF. The CDR3 bases are TGTGCCAGCAGCTTGAGGAGCTCCTACGAGCAGTACTTC.

The gene calls are TRBV12-3 or TRBV12-4 and TRBJ1-5; TRBD1 might be the D (5 bases). The CDR3 loop spans 14 amino acids. Trimming removed 1 base at V and 2 bases at J, with 6 bases between. This CDR3 reads CASSLDRRNQPQHF. CDR3 coding DNA: TGTGCCAGCAGTTTAGACAGGCGCAATCAGCCCCAGCATTTT.

The chain links TRBV5-1 to TRBJ2-1; no definite D call. The CDR3 is 15 residues long. Germline V gives CDR1 SGHRS, CDR2 YFSETQ. V dropped 4 bases and J dropped 3 bases, with 14 bases sitting between them. The CDR3 bases are TGCGCCAGCAGCCAGGATCAGCCCGACTACAATGAGCAGTTCTTC. Translation gives CASSQDQPDYNEQFF.

This chain uses TRBV4-1 with TRBJ2-7, with 11 bases lining up with TRBD2. The CDR3 totals 14 residues. The trim removed 4 bases at V and 6 bases at J, leaving 5 bases unmatched. CDR1 MGHRA and CDR2 YSYEKL come from the germline V gene. DNA for the CDR3: TGCGCCAGCAGCCGCCCACTAGCGGGAGTCGAGCAGTACTTC. Translation: CASSRPLAGVEQYF.

The genes are TRBV5-6 and TRBJ2-7; TRBD1 agrees at 8 bases. CDR3 size: 17 residues. CDR1 SGHDT and CDR2 YYEEEE come from the germline V gene. Losses at the gene ends were 1 base for V and 4 bases for J; bases not matched to a gene: 13. CDR3 protein: CASSLRRSRQGAYEQYF. The CDR3, as DNA: TGTGCCAGCAGCTTGAGGAGATCGCGCCAGGGGGCTTACGAGCAGTACTTC.

The genes are TRBV10-3 and TRBJ1-2, with a weak D call TRBD1 (5 bases). The CDR3 totals 13 residues. Trimming took 0 bases from V and 6 from J, leaving 8 bases between them. Per germline, CDR1 ENHRY and CDR2 SYGVKD. In DNA, the CDR3 is TGTGCCATCAGTGAGTCGGGGCAGAATGGCTACACCTTC. This encodes CAISESGQNGYTF.

This clonotype was picked up many times. V is TRBV9 and J is TRBJ1-4; no firm D call. CDR1 and CDR2 from the germline V gene are SGDLS and YYNGEE. The length of the CDR3 is 15 residues. V was shortened by 4 bases and J by 7 bases, with 17 bases between the two germline ends. CDR3 DNA: TGTGCCAGCAGCTCGGGTGGGGTCACCGGTGAAAAACTGTTTTTT. Translating it yields CASSSGGVTGEKLFF.

This clonotype was counted at least ten times. The chain has TRBV12-3 or TRBV12-4 and TRBJ1-1, with a possible D match to TRBD1 (5 bases). V lost 0 bases and J 1 base, leaving 9 bases between the germline ends. The CDR3 extends over 15 amino acids. CDR3 region: CASSLAGGGNTEAFF. As DNA, the CDR3 is TGTGCCAGCAGTTTAGCGGGGGGGGGGAACACTGAAGCTTTCTTT.

This clonotype has at least ten counts. This chain uses TRBV5-1 with TRBJ2-1, with D possibly being TRBD2 (6 bases). Germline CDR1 reads SGHRS; CDR2 reads YFSETQ. This CDR3 contains 19 residues. With 4 bases removed from V and 7 bases from J, the gap between germline ends came to 30 bases. The CDR3 DNA reads as TGCGCCAGCAGCCGGAGGGTCGCAGGTGAGGGGAATTGGTGGAATGAGCAGTTCTTC. Translating it yields CASSRRVAGEGNWWNEQFF.

The gene calls are TRBV29-1 and TRBJ2-7; 9 bases fit TRBD1. The junction had 6 bases not matched to a gene; V was cut back by 4 bases and J by 5 bases. Germline CDR1 is SQVTM and CDR2 is ANQGSEA. The length of the CDR3 is 13 residues. The CDR3 nucleotides are TGCAGCGTTGCTGGGACAGGGCCCAACGAGCAGTACTTC. Amino acid sequence: CSVAGTGPNEQYF.

For the CDR3, the DNA is TGTGCCAGCGGGACAGCACAAGAGACCCAGTACTTC. Protein product: CASGTAQETQYF. This chain uses TRBV24-1 with TRBJ2-5; TRBD1 is a possible D gene (7 bases). The CDR3 length is 12 residues. V gave up 11 bases and J gave up 2 bases, with 11 bases separating them. Germline assignment: CDR1 KGHDR and CDR2 SFDVKD.

This clonotype was seen ten or more times. The rearrangement uses TRBV14 and TRBJ2-2; D is ambiguous. Trimming shortened V by 4 bases and J by 2 bases, and 14 bases separated the two germline ends. Germline CDR1 reads SGHDN; CDR2 reads FVKESK. The CDR3 extends over 16 amino acids. As DNA, the CDR3 is TGTGCCAGCAGCCCACTACCACTTATTAACACCGGGGAGCTGTTTTTT. It is translated as CASSPLPLINTGELFF.

Within the sample, this clonotype is medium-sized. The chain links TRBV19 to TRBJ2-3, with 10 bases identical to TRBD2. CDR3 length equals 15 residues. The germline V gene has CDR1 LNHDA and CDR2 SQIVND (reference sequence). V lost 3 bases, J lost 4 bases, and 4 bases stayed unmatched. This CDR3 is CASSIASGSSDTQYF. CDR3 nucleotide sequence: TGTGCCAGTAGTATTGCTAGCGGGAGTTCAGATACGCAGTATTTT.

The genes are TRBV19 and TRBJ2-3, with D maybe TRBD2 (5 bases). V was pared by 6 bases and J by 6 bases, with 16 bases between. The length of the CDR3 is 14 residues. Germline CDR1 is LNHDA and CDR2 is SQIVND (reference sequence). The CDR3 nucleotides are TGTGCCAGTAGAGTCAGAGGGCCGGCGGATACGCAGTATTTT. Amino acid sequence: CASRVRGPADTQYF.

V is TRBV7-2 and J is TRBJ1-1, with no clear D. This CDR3 is 14 amino acids long. Germline CDR1 SGHTA, CDR2 FQGNSA. Trimming removed 2 bases at V and 0 bases at J, with 7 bases between. DNA for the CDR3: TGTGCCAGCAGCTTAAGTTCCGTGAACACTGAAGCTTTCTTT. Its protein is CASSLSSVNTEAFF.

The V call is TRBV29-1, the J call TRBJ2-1, with TRBD2 matching over 10 bases. V shed 6 bases and J 6 bases; nucleotides not matched to a gene: 5. The CDR3 runs 13 residues. From germline, CDR1 is SQVTM and CDR2 ANQGSEA. CDR3: CSVILAGSNEQFF. DNA of the CDR3: TGCAGCGTGATACTAGCGGGAAGCAATGAGCAGTTCTTC.

The chain links TRBV7-3 to TRBJ2-1, with D possibly being TRBD2 (5 bases). This CDR3 has 18 amino acids. Trimming left V 1 base short and J 5 bases short, with 21 bases between. Germline CDR1 is SGHTA and CDR2 is FQGTGA. CDR3 amino acids: CASSLRWASQPVDNEQFF. CDR3 bases: TGTGCCAGCAGCTTAAGGTGGGCTAGCCAACCTGTAGACAATGAGCAGTTCTTC.

This clonotype appeared once. The chain couples TRBV29-1 to TRBJ1-1; 9 bases align to TRBD1. Losses at the gene ends were 0 bases for V and 5 bases for J; bases not matched to a gene: 7. The CDR3 loop spans 15 amino acids. Germline CDR1 SQVTM, CDR2 ANQGSEA. DNA for the CDR3: TGCAGCGTTGAAGATCGGGGACAGGGCGCAACTGAAGCTTTCTTT. It codes for CSVEDRGQGATEAFF.

V usage is TRBV15 and J usage is TRBJ1-4, with 9 bases that match TRBD1. The CDR3 length is 14 residues. The germline V gene has CDR1 LNHNV and CDR2 YYDKDF (reference sequence). Trimming cost V 5 bases and J 11 bases; bases outside gene matches: 9. The CDR3 protein is CATSGSRDRAKLFF. DNA of the CDR3: TGTGCCACCAGCGGGTCCCGGGACAGGGCCAAACTGTTTTTT.

The J gene is TRBJ1-1, the V gene TRBV9; no clear D. There are 14 residues in the CDR3. Trimming stripped 3 bases from V and 7 bases from J, with 16 bases between. Germline V lookup: CDR1 SGDLS, CDR2 YYNGEE. CDR3 in amino acids: CASSASTRVNEAFF. CDR3 DNA: TGTGCCAGCAGCGCCTCAACCCGGGTCAATGAAGCTTTCTTT.

This clonotype was seen repeatedly, ten times or more. V is TRBV7-2 and J is TRBJ2-1; D ambiguous. The V gene's germline CDR1 is SGHTA and CDR2 FQGNSA. The V end lost 3 bases, the J end lost 10 bases, and 16 bases lay between the germline ends. The CDR3 extends over 14 amino acids. CDR3 loop: CASSFFDPAPEQFF. Written as DNA, the CDR3 is TGTGCCAGCAGCTTTTTCGATCCGGCCCCCGAGCAGTTCTTC.

The chain has TRBV29-1 and TRBJ2-3; 9 bases map to TRBD2. The CDR3 runs to 13 residues. The V gene end was trimmed by 7 bases and the J gene end by 2 bases; junction bases not matched to a gene: 4. The germline V gene encodes CDR1 SQVTM and CDR2 ANQGSEA. The CDR3 coding sequence is TGCAGCGAGACTAGCGGATCCACAGATACGCAGTATTTT. Translating gives CSETSGSTDTQYF.

CDR3 protein: CASSVEFRYGYTF. The CDR3 bases are TGTGCCAGCAGTGTTGAGTTTCGGTATGGCTACACCTTC. This chain connects TRBV2 to TRBJ1-2, with D uncertain. Germline V gene data show CDR1 as SNHLY and CDR2 as FYNNEI. This CDR3 comprises 13 residues. The ends were cut back, 4 bases at V and 5 bases at J, with 11 bases in the middle. The full variable domain, in which reference TRBV2 and TRBJ1-2 provide the parts outside the CDR3, is EPEVTQTPSHQVTQMGQEVILRCVPISNHLYFYWYRQILGQKVEFLVSFYNNEISEKSEIFDDQFSVERPDGSNFTLKIRSTKLEDSAMYFCASSVEFRYGYTFGSGTRLTVV.